This T cell receptor beta chain was sequenced during a study of regulatory T cells in long-lasting Graves disease. Both iRepertoire HTBI primers and Arm-PCR of CDR3 regions were used to build the TCR beta libraries. TCRdb redid the calling of the multiplex PCR reads with MiXCR, one entry per CDR3 protein. Of some 220,000 distinct CDR3 sequences in the sample, roughly 19% were seen once. Stated time point: newly diagnosed GD, antithyroid drugs for less than 3 months. From RNA extracted from PBMCs, the TCR library was made. The sample holds many counts of this clonotype. V lost 1 base to trimming and J lost 3 bases, with 13 bases between them. This CDR3 spans 15 amino acids. Germline values: CDR1 SGHTA, CDR2 FQGNSA. The data also belong to a second study, concerning T cells in Graves' hyperthyroidism and ophthalmopathy. In that study: Across 18 months, stable Graves' hyperthyroidism was marked by no progression to ophthalmopathy. The study used the HTBI primer set for a first-round RT-PCR of the TCR CDR3.

The receptor was derived from a woman aged 25 to 39 with Graves disease. This sample comprised peripheral blood mononuclear cells (PBMCs), obtained at new diagnosis, from a patient treated with antithyroid drugs. This chain uses TRBV7-2 with TRBJ2-7, with a weak D call TRBD2 (5 bases). The CDR3 here is CASSLDSAGHYEQYF. Here the CDR3 DNA reads TGTGCCAGCAGCTTAGATTCGGCGGGCCACTACGAGCAGTACTTC. Full variable domain (remainder filled in from reference TRBV7-2 and TRBJ2-7): GAGVSQSPSNKVTEKGKDVELRCDPISGHTALYWYRQSLGQGLEFLIYFQGNSAPDKSGLPSDRFSAERTGGSVSTLTIQRTQQEDSAVYLCASSLDSAGHYEQYFGPGTRLTVT.